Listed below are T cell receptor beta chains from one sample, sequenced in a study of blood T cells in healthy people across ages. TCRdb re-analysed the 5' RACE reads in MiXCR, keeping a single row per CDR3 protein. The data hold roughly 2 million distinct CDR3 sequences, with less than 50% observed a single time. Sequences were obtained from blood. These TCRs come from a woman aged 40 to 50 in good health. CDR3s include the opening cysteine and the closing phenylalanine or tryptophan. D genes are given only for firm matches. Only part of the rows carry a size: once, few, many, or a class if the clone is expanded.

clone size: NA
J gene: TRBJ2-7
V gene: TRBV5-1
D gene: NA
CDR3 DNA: TGCGCCAGCAGGTCGGACCGGATGACCCACGAGCAGTACTTC
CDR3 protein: CASRSDRMTHEQYF

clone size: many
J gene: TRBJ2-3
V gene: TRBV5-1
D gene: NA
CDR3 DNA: TGCGCCAGCAGCTTGATTTCGGATACGCAGTATTTT
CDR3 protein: CASSLISDTQYF

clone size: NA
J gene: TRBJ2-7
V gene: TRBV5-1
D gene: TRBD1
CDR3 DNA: TGCGCCAGCAGCTATTACAGGGGGGAGGACTACGAGCAGTACTTC
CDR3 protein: CASSYYRGEDYEQYF

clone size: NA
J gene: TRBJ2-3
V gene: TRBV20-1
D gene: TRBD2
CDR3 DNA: TGCTCCTCTAGCTGGCTAGCGGGGAACACAGATACGCAGTATTTT
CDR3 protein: CSSSWLAGNTDTQYF

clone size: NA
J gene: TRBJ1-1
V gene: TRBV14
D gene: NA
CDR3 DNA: TGTGCCAGCAGCCAAGATAATAGGCTTGAAGCTTTCTTT
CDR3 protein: CASSQDNRLEAFF

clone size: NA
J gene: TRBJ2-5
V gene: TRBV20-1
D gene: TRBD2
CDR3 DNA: TGCAGTGCTAGTAGGCGGGGGGTTGGTGAGACCCAGTACTTC
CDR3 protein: CSASRRGVGETQYF

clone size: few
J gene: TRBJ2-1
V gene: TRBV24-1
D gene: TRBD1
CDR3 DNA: TGTGCCACCAGCGATTCATACAGGGGAAGGAATGAGCAGTTCTTC
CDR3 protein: CATSDSYRGRNEQFF

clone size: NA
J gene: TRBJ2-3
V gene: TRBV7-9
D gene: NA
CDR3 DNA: TGTGCCAGCAGTTACGGACTGTTCACAGATACGCAGTATTTT
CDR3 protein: CASSYGLFTDTQYF

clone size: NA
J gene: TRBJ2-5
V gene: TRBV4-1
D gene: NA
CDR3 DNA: TGCGCCAGCAGCCAAGATGAGGGATACCAAGAGACCCAGTACTTC
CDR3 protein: CASSQDEGYQETQYF

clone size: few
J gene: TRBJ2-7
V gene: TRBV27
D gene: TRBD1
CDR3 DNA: TGTGCCAGCAGTTGGCAGGGGGTTTCCTACGAGCAGTACTTC
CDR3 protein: CASSWQGVSYEQYF

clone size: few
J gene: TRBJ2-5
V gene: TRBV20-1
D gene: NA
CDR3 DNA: TGCAGTGCTAGAGGGACGGTAACCGGGACCCAGTACTTC
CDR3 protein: CSARGTVTGTQYF

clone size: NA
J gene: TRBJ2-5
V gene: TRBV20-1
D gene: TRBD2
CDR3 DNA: TGCAGTGCTAGAGGGGCGCGGGGACTAGGGGTAGAGACCCAGTACTTC
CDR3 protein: CSARGARGLGVETQYF

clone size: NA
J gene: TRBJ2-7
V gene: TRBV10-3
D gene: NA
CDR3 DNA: TGTGCCACAGGGACGGATTCCTTCCACGAGCAGTACTTC
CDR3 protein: CATGTDSFHEQYF

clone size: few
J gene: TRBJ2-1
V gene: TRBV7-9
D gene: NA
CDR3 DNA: TGTGCCAGCAGCTTAGCCCCGACAGGGAGGAATGAGCAGTTCTTC
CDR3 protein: CASSLAPTGRNEQFF

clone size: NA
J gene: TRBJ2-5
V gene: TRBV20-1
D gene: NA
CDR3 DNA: TGCAGGGCTAGAGAGTCGATAAAGACCCAGTACTTC
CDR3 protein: CRARESIKTQYF

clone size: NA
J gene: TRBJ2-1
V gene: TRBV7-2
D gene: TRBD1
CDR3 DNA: TGTGCCAGCAGCTTGGGCGGGACAGGGGGCGCGGGGAATGAGCAGTTCTTC
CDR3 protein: CASSLGGTGGAGNEQFF

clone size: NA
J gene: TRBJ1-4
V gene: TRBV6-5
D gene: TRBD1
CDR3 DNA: TGTGCCAGCAGGCCCCTGATAACAGGGGCTGAAAAACTGTTTTTT
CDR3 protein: CASRPLITGAEKLFF

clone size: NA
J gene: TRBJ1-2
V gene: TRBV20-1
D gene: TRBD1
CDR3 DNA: TGCAGTGCTACCTACAGGGGATATGGCTACACCTTC
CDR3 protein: CSATYRGYGYTF

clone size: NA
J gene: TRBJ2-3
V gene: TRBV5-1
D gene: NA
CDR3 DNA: TGCGCCAGCAGCAAGGACGAGACAGATACGCAGTATTTT
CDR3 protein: CASSKDETDTQYF

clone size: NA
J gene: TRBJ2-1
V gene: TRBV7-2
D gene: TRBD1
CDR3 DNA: TGTGCCAGCAGCTTACAGACAGGGCGCATAGAGACCCAGTTCTTC
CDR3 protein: CASSLQTGRIETQFF

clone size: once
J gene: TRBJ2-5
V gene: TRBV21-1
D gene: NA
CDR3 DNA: TGTGCCAGCAGCTATCCGACAGGGTTGGAGACCCAGTACTTC
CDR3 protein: CASSYPTGLETQYF

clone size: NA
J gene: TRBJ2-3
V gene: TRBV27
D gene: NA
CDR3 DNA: TGTGCCAGCAGTCCTCCAGCGAGATACACAGATACGCAGTATTTT
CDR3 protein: CASSPPARYTDTQYF

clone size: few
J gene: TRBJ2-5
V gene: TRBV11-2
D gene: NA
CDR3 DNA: TGTGCCAGCAGCTTAGGGGCCGGGGCAGAGACCCAGTACTTC
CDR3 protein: CASSLGAGAETQYF

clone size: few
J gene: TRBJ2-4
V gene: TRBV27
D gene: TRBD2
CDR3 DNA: TGTGCCAGCAGGCCCACCGGGACTATAAAAAACATTCAGTACTTC
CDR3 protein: CASRPTGTIKNIQYF

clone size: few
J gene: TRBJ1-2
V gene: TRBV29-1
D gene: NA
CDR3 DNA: TGCAGCGCTGGGACTTGGAGCTATGGCTACACCTTC
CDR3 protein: CSAGTWSYGYTF

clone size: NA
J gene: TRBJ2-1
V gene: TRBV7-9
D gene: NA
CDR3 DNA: TGTGCCAGCAGGTCGGGGGGCCGCAATGAGCAGTTCTTC
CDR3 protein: CASRSGGRNEQFF

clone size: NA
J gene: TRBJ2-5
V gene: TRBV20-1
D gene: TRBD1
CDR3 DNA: TGCAGTGCTTATGGACAGGGGGGAGAGACCCAGTACTTC
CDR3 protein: CSAYGQGGETQYF

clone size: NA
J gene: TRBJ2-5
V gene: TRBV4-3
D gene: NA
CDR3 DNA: TGCGCCAGCAGCCAAGATCCTAGCAGTGGGACCCAGTACTTC
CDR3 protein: CASSQDPSSGTQYF

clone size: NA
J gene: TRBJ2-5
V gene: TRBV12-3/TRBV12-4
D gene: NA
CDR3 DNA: TGTGCCAGCAGTTTAGAAAAACTCCGCGTCGGGCAGCAGTACTTC
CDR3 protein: CASSLEKLRVGQQYF

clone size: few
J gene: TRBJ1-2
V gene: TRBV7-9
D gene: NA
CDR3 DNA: TGTGCCAGCAGCGCCCGACCCCTCGATGGCTACACCTTC
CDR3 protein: CASSARPLDGYTF

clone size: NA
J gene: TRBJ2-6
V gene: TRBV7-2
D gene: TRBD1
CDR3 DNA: TGTGCCAGCAGCCATGACAGGGTGCCCAACGTCCTGACTTTC
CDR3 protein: CASSHDRVPNVLTF

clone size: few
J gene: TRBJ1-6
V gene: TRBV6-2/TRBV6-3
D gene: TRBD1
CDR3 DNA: TGTGCCAGCAGTAACTCGGGACAGAATGCGTATAATTCACCCCTCCACTTT
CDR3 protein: CASSNSGQNAYNSPLHF

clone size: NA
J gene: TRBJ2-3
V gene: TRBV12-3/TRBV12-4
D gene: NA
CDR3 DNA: TGTGCCAGCGGTGACGTGGGGTCAGATACGCAGTATTTT
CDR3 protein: CASGDVGSDTQYF

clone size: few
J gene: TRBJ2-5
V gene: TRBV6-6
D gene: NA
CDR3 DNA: TGTGCCAGCAGTTTCGCGAGCACGAGGGCCCAGTACTTC
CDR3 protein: CASSFASTRAQYF

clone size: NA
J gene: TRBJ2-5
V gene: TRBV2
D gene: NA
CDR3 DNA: TGTGCCAGCAGTGCAGCGGGTGTTGAAGAGACCCAGTACTTC
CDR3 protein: CASSAAGVEETQYF

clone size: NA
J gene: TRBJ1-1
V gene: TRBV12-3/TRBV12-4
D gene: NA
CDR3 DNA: TGTGCCAGCAGTTTAGCATCAGGGTACACTGAAGCTTTCTTT
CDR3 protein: CASSLASGYTEAFF

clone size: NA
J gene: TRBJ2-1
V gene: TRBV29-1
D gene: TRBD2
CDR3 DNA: TGCAGCGTCCCAGGGACTAGCGGGGGCCGAAGAATACACAATGAGCAGTTCTTC
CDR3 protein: CSVPGTSGGRRIHNEQFF

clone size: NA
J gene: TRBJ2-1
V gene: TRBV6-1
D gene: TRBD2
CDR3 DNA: TGTGCCAGCAGTGAACTCTGGACTAGCGAGCAGTTCTTC
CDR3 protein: CASSELWTSEQFF

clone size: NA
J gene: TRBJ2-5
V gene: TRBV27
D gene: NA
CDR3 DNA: TGTGCCAGCAGTTTATATCCGGACCAAGAGACCCAGTACTTC
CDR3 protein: CASSLYPDQETQYF

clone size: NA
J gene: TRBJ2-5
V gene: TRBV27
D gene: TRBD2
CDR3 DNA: TGTGCCAGCAGTAGTTGGCGGGGGGGCATACAAGAGACCCAGTACTTC
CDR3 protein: CASSSWRGGIQETQYF

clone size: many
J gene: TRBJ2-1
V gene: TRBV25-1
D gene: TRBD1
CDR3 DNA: TGTGCCAGCAAGTTCCAGGGGGTCGACGGTGAGCAGTTCTTC
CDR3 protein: CASKFQGVDGEQFF

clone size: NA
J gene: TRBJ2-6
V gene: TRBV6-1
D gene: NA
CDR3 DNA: TGTGCCAGCAGTGAAGTCAGCCCTGGGGCCAACGTCCTGACTTTC
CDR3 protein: CASSEVSPGANVLTF

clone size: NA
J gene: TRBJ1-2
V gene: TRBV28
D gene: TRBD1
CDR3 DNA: TGTGCCAGCAGTTTGTGGGGACAGGGGGCTTCGGGACTCGGCTACACCTTC
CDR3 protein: CASSLWGQGASGLGYTF

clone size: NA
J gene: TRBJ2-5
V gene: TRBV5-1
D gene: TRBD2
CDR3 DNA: TGCGCCAGCAGCTTGGTCGGGGGGGCCCTCAATGAGCAGTACTTC
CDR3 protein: CASSLVGGALNEQYF

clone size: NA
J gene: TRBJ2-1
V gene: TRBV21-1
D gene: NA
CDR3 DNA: TGTGCCAGCAGCAAAGAGGAGAGATCCTACAATGAGCAGTTCTTC
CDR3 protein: CASSKEERSYNEQFF

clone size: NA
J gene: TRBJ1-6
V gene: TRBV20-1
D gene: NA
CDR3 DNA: TGCAGTGCTTCCTTTGGGGGGGCGGGTTCACCCCTCCACTTT
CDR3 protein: CSASFGGAGSPLHF

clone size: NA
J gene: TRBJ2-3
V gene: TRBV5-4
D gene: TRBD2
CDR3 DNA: TGTGCCGGCAGCTTGGAAGCGGGGGGCACAGATACGCAGTATTTT
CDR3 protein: CAGSLEAGGTDTQYF

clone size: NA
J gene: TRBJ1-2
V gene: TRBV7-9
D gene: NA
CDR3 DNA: TGTGCCAGCAGCCCTCAAGGGGGGGCCCCTCGTGGCTACACCTTC
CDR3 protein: CASSPQGGAPRGYTF

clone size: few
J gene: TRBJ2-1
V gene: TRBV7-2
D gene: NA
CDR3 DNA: TGTGCCAGCAGCTTAGAGAGTCGCACCAAGGAGCAGTTCTTC
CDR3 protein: CASSLESRTKEQFF

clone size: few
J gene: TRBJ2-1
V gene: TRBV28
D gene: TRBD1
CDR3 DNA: TGTGCCAGCAACGTACAGGGGAGTAATGAGCAGTTCTTC
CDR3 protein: CASNVQGSNEQFF

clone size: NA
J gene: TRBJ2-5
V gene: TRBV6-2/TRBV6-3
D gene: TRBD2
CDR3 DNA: TGTGCCAGCCACACCCTCTCACTAGCGGGGGAACAAGAGACCCAGTACTTC
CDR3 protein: CASHTLSLAGEQETQYF

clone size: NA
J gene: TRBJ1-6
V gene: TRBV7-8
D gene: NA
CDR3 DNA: TGTGCCAGCAGCTTTGACTGGAATAATTCACCCCTCCACTTT
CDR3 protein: CASSFDWNNSPLHF

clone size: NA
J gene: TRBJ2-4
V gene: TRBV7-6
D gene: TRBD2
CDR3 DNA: TGTGCCAGCAGCTTAGAGGCTGGTAGCGGGGGAATTCAGTACTTC
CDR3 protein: CASSLEAGSGGIQYF